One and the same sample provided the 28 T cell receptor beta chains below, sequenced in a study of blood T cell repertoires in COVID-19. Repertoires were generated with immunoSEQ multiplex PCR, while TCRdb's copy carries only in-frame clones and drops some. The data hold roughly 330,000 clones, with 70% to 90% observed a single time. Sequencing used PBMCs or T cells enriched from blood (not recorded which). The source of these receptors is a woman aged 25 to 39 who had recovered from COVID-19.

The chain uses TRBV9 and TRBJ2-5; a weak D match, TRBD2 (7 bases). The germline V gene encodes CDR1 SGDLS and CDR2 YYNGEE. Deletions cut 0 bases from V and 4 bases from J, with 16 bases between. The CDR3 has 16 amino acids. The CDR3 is CASSVAAGASRETQYF. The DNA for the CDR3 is TGTGCCAGCAGCGTAGCGGCGGGGGCCTCCAGAGAGACCCAGTACTTC.

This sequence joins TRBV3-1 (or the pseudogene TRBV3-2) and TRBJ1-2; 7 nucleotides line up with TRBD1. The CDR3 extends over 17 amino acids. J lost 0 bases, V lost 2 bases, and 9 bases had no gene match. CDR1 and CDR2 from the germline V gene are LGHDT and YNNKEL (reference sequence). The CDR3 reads CASSQFPGQPANYGYTF. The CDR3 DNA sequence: TGTGCCAGCAGCCAATTCCCGGGACAGCCCGCTAACTATGGCTACACCTTC.

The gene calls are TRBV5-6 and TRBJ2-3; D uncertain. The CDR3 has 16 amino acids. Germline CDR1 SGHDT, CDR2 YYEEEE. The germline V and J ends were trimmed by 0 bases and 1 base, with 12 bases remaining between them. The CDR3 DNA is TGTGCCAGCAGCTTGGATTTCCGAGGAGGCACAGATACGCAGTATTTT. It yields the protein CASSLDFRGGTDTQYF.

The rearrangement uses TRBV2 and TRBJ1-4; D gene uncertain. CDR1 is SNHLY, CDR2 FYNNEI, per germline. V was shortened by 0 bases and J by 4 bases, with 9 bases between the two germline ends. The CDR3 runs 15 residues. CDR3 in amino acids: CASSEARGSNEKLFF. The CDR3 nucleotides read TGTGCCAGCAGTGAAGCACGAGGGAGTAATGAAAAACTGTTTTTT. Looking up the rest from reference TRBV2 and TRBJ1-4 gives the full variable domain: EPEVTQTPSHQVTQMGQEVILRCVPISNHLYFYWYRQILGQKVEFLVSFYNNEISEKSEIFDDQFSVERPDGSNFTLKIRSTKLEDSAMYFCASSEARGSNEKLFFGSGTQLSVL.

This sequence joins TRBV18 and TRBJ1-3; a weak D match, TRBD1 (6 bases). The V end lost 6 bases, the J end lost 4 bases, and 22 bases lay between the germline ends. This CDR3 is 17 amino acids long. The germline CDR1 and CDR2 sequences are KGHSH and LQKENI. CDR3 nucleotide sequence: TGTGCCAGCTCCCCCGCAGTGGTCCGGGGACAAGGAAACACCATATATTTT. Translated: CASSPAVVRGQGNTIYF.

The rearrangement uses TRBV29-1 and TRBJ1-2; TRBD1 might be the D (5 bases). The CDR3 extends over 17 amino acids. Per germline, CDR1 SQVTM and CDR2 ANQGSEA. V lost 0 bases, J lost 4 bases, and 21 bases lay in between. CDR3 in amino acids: CSVEDLHGSLGGYGYTF. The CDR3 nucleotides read TGCAGCGTTGAAGATCTTCATGGGAGCTTGGGGGGCTATGGCTACACCTTC.

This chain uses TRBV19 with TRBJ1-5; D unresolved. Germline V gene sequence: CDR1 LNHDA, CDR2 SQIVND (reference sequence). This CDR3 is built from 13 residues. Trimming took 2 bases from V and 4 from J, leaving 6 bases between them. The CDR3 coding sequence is TGTGCCAGTAGTATATTGGAGAATCAGCCCCAGCATTTT. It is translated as CASSILENQPQHF. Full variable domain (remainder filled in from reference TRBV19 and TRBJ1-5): DGGITQSPKYLFRKEGQNVTLSCEQNLNHDAMYWYRQDPGQGLRLIYYSQIVNDFQKGDIAEGYSVSREKKESFPLTVTSAQKNPTAFYLCASSILENQPQHFGDGTRLSIL.

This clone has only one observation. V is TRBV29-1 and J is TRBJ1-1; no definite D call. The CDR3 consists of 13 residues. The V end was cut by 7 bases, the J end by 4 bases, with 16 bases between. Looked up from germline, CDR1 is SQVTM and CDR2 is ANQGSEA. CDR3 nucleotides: TGCAGCGCCCCCGGGCGGGGATCCACTGAAGCTTTCTTT. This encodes CSAPGRGSTEAFF.

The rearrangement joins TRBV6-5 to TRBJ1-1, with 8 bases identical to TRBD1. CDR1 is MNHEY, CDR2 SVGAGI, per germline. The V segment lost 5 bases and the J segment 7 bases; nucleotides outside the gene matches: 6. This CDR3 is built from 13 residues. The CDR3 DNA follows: TGTGCCAGCAGTCTTACAGGGGGGGGTGAAGCTTTCTTT. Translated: CASSLTGGGEAFF.

The CDR3 here is CASSQDRGFEAFF. DNA of the CDR3: TGTGCCAGCAGCCAGGACCGCGGGTTTGAAGCTTTCTTT. The chain carries TRBV3-1 (or the pseudogene TRBV3-2) and TRBJ1-1; D is uncertain. V shed 3 bases and J shed 7 bases, with 12 bases lying between them. The germline V gene has CDR1 LGHDT and CDR2 YNNKEL (reference sequence). The CDR3 is made up of 13 amino acids.

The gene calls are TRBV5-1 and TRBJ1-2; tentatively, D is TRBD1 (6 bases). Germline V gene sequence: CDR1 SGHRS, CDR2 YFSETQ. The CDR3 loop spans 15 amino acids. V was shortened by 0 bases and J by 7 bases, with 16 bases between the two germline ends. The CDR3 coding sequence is TGCGCCAGCAGCTTGGAGGGCAGGGGATCGGGTGGCTACACCTTC. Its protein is CASSLEGRGSGGYTF.

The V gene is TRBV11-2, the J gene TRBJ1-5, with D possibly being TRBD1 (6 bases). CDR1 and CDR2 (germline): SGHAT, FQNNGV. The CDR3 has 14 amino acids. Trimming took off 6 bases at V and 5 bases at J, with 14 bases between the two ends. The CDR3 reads CASSQTGYYQPQHF. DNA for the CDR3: TGTGCCAGCAGTCAAACAGGGTATTATCAGCCCCAGCATTTT.

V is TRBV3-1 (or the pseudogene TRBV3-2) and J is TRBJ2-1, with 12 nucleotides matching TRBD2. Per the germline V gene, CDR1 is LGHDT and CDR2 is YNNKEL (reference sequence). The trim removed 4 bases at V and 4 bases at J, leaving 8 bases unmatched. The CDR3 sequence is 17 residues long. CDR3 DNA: TGTGCCAGCAGCCGTACACCGGGACTAGCGGGTTACAATGAGCAGTTCTTC. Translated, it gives CASSRTPGLAGYNEQFF.

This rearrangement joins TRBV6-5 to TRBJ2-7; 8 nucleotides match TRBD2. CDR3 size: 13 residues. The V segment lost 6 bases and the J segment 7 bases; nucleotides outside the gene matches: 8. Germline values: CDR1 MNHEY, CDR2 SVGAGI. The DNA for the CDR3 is TGTGCCAGCAGCCACGGACTAGCTCGAGAGCAGTACTTC. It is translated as CASSHGLAREQYF.

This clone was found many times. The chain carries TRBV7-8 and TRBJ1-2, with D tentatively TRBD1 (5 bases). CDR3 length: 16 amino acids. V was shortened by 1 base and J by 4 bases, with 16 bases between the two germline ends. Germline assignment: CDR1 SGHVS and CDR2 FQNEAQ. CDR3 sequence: CASSLGSSGSAYGYTF. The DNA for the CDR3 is TGTGCCAGCAGCTTAGGGTCCTCAGGGTCGGCCTATGGCTACACCTTC.

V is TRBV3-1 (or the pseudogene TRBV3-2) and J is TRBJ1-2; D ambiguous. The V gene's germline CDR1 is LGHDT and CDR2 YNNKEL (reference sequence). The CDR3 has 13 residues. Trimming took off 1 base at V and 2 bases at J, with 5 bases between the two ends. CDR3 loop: CASSQVKNYGYTF. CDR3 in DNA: TGTGCCAGCAGCCAAGTTAAAAACTATGGCTACACCTTC.

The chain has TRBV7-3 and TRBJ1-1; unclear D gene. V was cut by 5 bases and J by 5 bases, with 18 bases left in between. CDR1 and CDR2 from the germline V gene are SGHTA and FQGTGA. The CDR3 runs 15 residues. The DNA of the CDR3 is TGTGCCAGCAGCCCCTCCCAGCGGGAATGGACTGAAGCTTTCTTT. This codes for CASSPSQREWTEAFF.

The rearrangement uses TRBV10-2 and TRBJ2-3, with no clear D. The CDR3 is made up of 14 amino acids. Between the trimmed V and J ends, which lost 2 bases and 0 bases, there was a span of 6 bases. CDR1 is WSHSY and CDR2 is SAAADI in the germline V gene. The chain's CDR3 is CASSEAGSTDTQYF. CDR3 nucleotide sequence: TGCGCCAGCAGTGAGGCAGGTAGCACAGATACGCAGTATTTT.

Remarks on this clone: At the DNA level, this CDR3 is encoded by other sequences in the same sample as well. The CDR3 loop reads CSGGDRGSYEQYF. For the CDR3, the DNA is TGCAGCGGGGGGGACAGGGGCTCCTACGAGCAGTACTTC. The rearrangement joins TRBV29-1 to TRBJ2-7, with 10 bases fitting TRBD1. The CDR3 loop spans 13 amino acids. CDR1 SQVTM and CDR2 ANQGSEA come from the germline V gene. Germline trimming cut 7 bases from V and 0 bases from J; bases unmatched to any gene: 3.

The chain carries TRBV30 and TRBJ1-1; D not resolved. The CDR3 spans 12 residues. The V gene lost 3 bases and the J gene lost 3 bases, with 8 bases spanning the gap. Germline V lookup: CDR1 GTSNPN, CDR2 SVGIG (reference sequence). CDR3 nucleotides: TGTGCCTGGAGGGCTGTCGACACTGAAGCTTTCTTT. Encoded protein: CAWRAVDTEAFF.

DNA of the CDR3: TGTGCCAGCAGTCGGACTCACGGGGATACGCAGTATTTT. Its translation: CASSRTHGDTQYF. The genes are TRBV6-4 and TRBJ2-3, with D maybe TRBD2 (5 bases). Trimming took off 5 bases at V and 6 bases at J, with 12 bases between the two ends. The germline gives CDR1 MRHNA, CDR2 SNTAGT. The CDR3 length is 13 residues.

The CDR3 spells CASSPGTGATDTQYF. CDR3 DNA: TGTGCCAGCAGTCCCGGGACAGGGGCCACAGATACGCAGTATTTT. This rearrangement joins TRBV6-2 or TRBV6-3 to TRBJ2-3, with 10 bases that match TRBD1. Per the germline V gene, CDR1 is MNHEY and CDR2 is SVGEGT. V shed 5 bases and J 2 bases; nucleotides not matched to a gene: 4. The CDR3 spans 15 residues.

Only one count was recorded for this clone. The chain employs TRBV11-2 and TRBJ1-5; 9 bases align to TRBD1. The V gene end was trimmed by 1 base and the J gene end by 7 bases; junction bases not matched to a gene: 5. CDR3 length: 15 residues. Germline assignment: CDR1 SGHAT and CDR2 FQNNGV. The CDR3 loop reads CASSLGGTGMQPQHF. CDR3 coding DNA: TGTGCCAGCAGCTTAGGAGGGACAGGGATGCAGCCCCAGCATTTT.

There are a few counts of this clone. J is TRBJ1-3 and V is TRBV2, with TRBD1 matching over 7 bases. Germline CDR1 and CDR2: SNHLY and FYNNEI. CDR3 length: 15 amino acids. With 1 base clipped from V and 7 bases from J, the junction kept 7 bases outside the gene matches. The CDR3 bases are TGTGCCAGCAGTGAAGGGACAGGCGTAACGAACACCATATATTTT. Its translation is CASSEGTGVTNTIYF.

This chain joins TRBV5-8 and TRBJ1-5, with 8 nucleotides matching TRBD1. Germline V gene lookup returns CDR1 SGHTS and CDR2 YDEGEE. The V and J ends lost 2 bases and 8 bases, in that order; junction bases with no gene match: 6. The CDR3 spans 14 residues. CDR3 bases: TGTGCCAGCAGCTTCGGACAGGGAGTCGAGCCCCAGCATTTT. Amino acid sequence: CASSFGQGVEPQHF.

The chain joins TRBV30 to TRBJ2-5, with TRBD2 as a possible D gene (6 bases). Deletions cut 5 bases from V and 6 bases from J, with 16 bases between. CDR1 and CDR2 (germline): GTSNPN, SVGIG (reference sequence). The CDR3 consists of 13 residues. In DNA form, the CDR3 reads TGTGCCTGGGCGCGGGGTCTTTTGAAGACCCAGTACTTC. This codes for CAWARGLLKTQYF.

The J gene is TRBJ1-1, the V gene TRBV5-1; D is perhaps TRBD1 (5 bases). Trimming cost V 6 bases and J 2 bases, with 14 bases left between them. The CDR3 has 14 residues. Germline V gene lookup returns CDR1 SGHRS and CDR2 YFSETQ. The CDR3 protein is CASTRPGVNTEAFF. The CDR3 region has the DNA TGCGCCAGCACCCGTCCGGGGGTTAACACTGAAGCTTTCTTT.

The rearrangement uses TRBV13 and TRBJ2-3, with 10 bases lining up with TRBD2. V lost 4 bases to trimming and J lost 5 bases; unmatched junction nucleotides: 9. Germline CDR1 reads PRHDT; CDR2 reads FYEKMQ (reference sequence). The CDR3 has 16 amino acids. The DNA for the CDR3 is TGTGCCAGCAGCTCTACTAGCGGGGCGGCTGAAGATACGCAGTATTTT. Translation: CASSSTSGAAEDTQYF.